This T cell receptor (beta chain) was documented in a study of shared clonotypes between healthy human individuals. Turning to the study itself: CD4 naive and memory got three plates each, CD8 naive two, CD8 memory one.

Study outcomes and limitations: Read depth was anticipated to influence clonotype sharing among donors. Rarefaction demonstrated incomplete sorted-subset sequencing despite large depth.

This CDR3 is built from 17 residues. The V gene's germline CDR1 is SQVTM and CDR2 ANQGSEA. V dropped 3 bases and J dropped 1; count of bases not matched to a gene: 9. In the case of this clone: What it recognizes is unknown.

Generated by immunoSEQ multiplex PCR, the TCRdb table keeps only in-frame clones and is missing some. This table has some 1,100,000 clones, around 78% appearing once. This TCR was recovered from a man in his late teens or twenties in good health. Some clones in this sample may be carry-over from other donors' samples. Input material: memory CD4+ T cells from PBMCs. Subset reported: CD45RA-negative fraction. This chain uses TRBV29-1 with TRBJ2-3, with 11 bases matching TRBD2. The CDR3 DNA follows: TGCAGCGTTGATTCGTTAGCGGGAGGGCCGGGCACAGATACGCAGTATTTT. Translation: CSVDSLAGGPGTDTQYF.